The rows below give T cell receptor beta chains drawn from one sample of a study of T cell changes during pregnancy in multiple sclerosis. Sequencing was performed with immunoSEQ multiplex PCR; in TCRdb, only in-frame clones are kept and a portion is missing. The sample shows 65,000 to 95,000 clones, 89% of them seen only once. The specimen was peripheral blood, collected before pregnancy. All receptors derive from a female donor with multiple sclerosis, enrolled in a pregnancy study. Each CDR3 is given with its conserved first and last residue. A D gene is named only where the DNA matches it firmly. The size field is filled for only some rows; it gives once, few, many or a size class.

v_gene,abundance,j_gene,d_gene,CDR3aa,CDR3nt
TRBV18,.,TRBJ2-3,.,CASSPLPGGTTDTQYF,TGTGCCAGCTCACCTCTCCCCGGAGGGACCACAGATACGCAGTATTTT
TRBV4-1,.,TRBJ2-2,TRBD2,CASSQKYSGGAGGELFF,TGCGCCAGCAGCCAAAAGTATAGCGGGGGGGCTGGCGGGGAGCTGTTTTTT
TRBV7-2,once,TRBJ2-2,.,CASRTLVVGTGELFF,TGTGCCAGCAGGACACTAGTAGTCGGCACCGGGGAGCTGTTTTTT
TRBV12-5,.,TRBJ1-5,.,CASGLGSGKGQHF,TGTGCTAGTGGTTTAGGTAGTGGAAAGGGGCAGCATTTT
TRBV5-1,.,TRBJ2-5,TRBD1,CASSLGQGTQETQYF,TGCGCCAGCAGCTTGGGACAGGGGACGCAAGAGACCCAGTACTTC
TRBV4-1,.,TRBJ2-2,.,CASSHQGAGELFF,TGCGCCAGCAGCCATCAGGGCGCCGGGGAGCTGTTTTTT
TRBV2,few,TRBJ1-5,.,CASKGRGNQPQHF,TGTGCCAGCAAGGGCCGGGGGAATCAGCCCCAGCATTTT
TRBV28,.,TRBJ1-6,.,CASSFQQSYNSPLHF,TGTGCCAGCAGTTTCCAACAGTCCTATAATTCACCCCTCCACTTT
TRBV5-6,.,TRBJ1-2,TRBD1,CASSPAGGTGGLGYTF,TGTGCCAGCAGCCCGGCAGGTGGGACAGGGGGCCTTGGCTACACCTTC
TRBV30,.,TRBJ1-5,.,CAWSVPTELGNQPQHF,TGTGCCTGGAGTGTGCCGACTGAGTTGGGCAATCAGCCCCAGCATTTT
TRBV6-5,.,TRBJ1-1,TRBD1,CASSYLRTGGAEAFF,TGTGCCAGCAGTTACCTCCGGACAGGGGGTGCTGAAGCTTTCTTT
TRBV6-5,.,TRBJ1-1,.,CASINEGHTEAFF,TGTGCCAGCATTAACGAGGGCCACACTGAAGCTTTCTTT
TRBV2,few,TRBJ1-5,TRBD1,CASSTQGRDQPQHF,TGTGCCAGCAGTACACAGGGGCGGGATCAGCCCCAGCATTTT
TRBV5-1,.,TRBJ2-7,TRBD2,CASSHSGGEQYF,TGCGCCAGCAGCCACTCGGGGGGGGAGCAGTACTTC
TRBV29-1,.,TRBJ1-1,TRBD1,CSASNRGTGGYGAFF,TGCAGCGCCTCAAATCGCGGGACAGGGGGGTACGGGGCTTTCTTT
TRBV14,.,TRBJ1-5,.,CASSQSSGDQPQHF,TGTGCCAGCAGCCAATCATCAGGGGATCAGCCCCAGCATTTT
TRBV28,.,TRBJ2-7,.,CASTSLGGSSYEQYF,TGTGCCAGCACTTCGCTAGGGGGATCCTCCTACGAGCAGTACTTC
TRBV6-6,.,TRBJ2-7,.,CASRDSLYEQYF,TGTGCCAGCAGGGACAGTCTCTACGAGCAGTACTTC
TRBV7-9,.,TRBJ2-1,TRBD2,CASSLLRAGYNEQFF,TGTGCCAGCAGCTTACTTCGAGCGGGGTACAATGAGCAGTTCTTC
TRBV7-2,.,TRBJ1-2,.,CASSLDRVFVPNYGYTF,TGTGCCAGCAGCTTAGATCGGGTCTTTGTACCAAACTATGGCTACACCTTC
TRBV5-4,.,TRBJ1-1,TRBD1,CASSVRTGVGEGTEAFF,TGTGCCAGCAGCGTACGGACAGGGGTGGGTGAAGGCACTGAAGCTTTCTTT
TRBV28,.,TRBJ1-5,.,CASSYRDTNQPQHF,TGTGCCAGCAGTTACCGGGACACCAATCAGCCCCAGCATTTT
TRBV30,.,TRBJ1-2,.,CAWSLWTDTPWGYTF,TGTGCCTGGAGTCTCTGGACAGACACCCCGTGGGGCTACACCTTC
TRBV5-1,.,TRBJ2-7,TRBD1,CASSWTGGPYEQYF,TGCGCCAGCAGCTGGACAGGGGGACCCTACGAGCAGTACTTC
TRBV11-1,.,TRBJ2-7,TRBD2,CASSLRGGYEQYF,TGTGCCAGCAGCTTACGCGGGGGCTACGAGCAGTACTTC
TRBV25-1,.,TRBJ2-5,.,CASSQEETQYF,TGTGCCAGCAGTCAAGAGGAGACCCAGTACTTC
TRBV28,.,TRBJ2-5,TRBD1,CASSFTGQGAAGAQYF,TGTGCCAGCAGTTTTACGGGACAGGGGGCCGCCGGGGCCCAGTACTTC
TRBV4-1,.,TRBJ1-2,.,CASSQPLGHGYTF,TGCGCCAGCAGCCAGCCGCTTGGGCATGGCTACACCTTC
TRBV4-3,.,TRBJ1-3,.,CASSHPQETSGNTIYF,TGCGCCAGCAGCCACCCACAGGAGACCTCTGGAAACACCATATATTTT
TRBV2,.,TRBJ1-2,.,CASEGGLAGYTF,TGTGCCAGCGAGGGAGGGTTGGCTGGCTACACCTTC
TRBV25-1,few,TRBJ2-5,TRBD1,CASSEFGATGGSQETQYF,TGTGCCAGCAGTGAATTTGGCGCTACAGGGGGGAGCCAAGAGACCCAGTACTTC
TRBV9,.,TRBJ1-2,.,CASSSQGSNYGYTF,TGTGCCAGCAGCTCACAGGGTTCTAACTATGGCTACACCTTC
TRBV14,.,TRBJ1-2,.,CASSQGQIYGYTF,TGTGCCAGCAGCCAAGGTCAGATCTATGGCTACACCTTC
TRBV6-1,.,TRBJ2-1,TRBD2,CASSELAGSYNEQFF,TGTGCCAGCAGTGAACTAGCGGGGTCCTACAATGAGCAGTTCTTC
TRBV6-1,once,TRBJ1-2,TRBD1,CASSGGQGDGYTF,TGTGCCAGCAGTGGGGGACAGGGCGATGGCTACACCTTC
TRBV10-2,.,TRBJ1-5,TRBD1,CASSPRGGQPQHF,TGCGCCAGCAGCCCGCGAGGGGGCCAGCCCCAGCATTTT
TRBV5-1,.,TRBJ1-6,TRBD1,CASSRATGGSNSPLHF,TGCGCCAGCAGCCGCGCCACAGGGGGAAGTAATTCACCCCTCCACTTT
TRBV5-8,.,TRBJ2-3,.,CASSLEGVPGTQYF,TGTGCCAGCAGCTTGGAGGGGGTCCCCGGTACGCAGTATTTT
TRBV4-1,once,TRBJ1-2,TRBD1,CASSQAPPYRGRSYGYTF,TGCGCCAGCAGCCAAGCTCCTCCTTACAGGGGGCGTAGCTATGGCTACACCTTC